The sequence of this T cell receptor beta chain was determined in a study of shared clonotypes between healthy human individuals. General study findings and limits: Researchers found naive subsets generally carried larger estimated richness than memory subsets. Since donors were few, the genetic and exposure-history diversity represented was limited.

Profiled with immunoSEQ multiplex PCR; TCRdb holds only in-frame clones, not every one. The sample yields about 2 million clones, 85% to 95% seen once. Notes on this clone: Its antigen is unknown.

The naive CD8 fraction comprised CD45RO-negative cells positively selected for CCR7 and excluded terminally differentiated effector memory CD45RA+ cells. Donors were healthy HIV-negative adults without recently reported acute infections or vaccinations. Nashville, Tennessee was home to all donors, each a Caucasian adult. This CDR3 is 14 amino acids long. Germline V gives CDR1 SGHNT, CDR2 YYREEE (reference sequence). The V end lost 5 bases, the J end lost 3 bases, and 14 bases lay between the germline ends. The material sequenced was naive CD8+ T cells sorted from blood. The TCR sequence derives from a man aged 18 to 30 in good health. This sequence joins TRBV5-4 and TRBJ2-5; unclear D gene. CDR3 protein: CASRLDGLEETQYF. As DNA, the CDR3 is TGTGCCAGCAGGTTAGACGGGCTAGAAGAGACCCAGTACTTC.